Listed below are T cell receptor beta chains from one sample, sequenced in a study of T-cell reconstitution after alpha-beta-depleted transplantation in children. One entry per CDR3 protein, called by TCRdb with MiXCR from the PCR reads. The sample carries a few hundred thousand distinct CDR3 sequences, 23% recorded once. Sequencing used PBMCs, mostly from graft donor cells, obtained 180 days after TCRalphabeta/CD19-depleted stem cell transplant. These TCRs come from a male patient younger than 18 who had a stem cell transplant for acute lymphoblastic leukemia, so the T cells may come from the graft donor. Each CDR3 is given with its conserved first and last residue. D genes are given only for firm matches. Size values are once, few and many counts, or a class for expanded clones, and some rows have none.

j_call clone_size v_call cdr3_length d_call cdr3_aa cdr3_nt
TRBJ2-2 few TRBV12-3/TRBV12-4 15 TRBD1 CASNQDRGPTGELFF TGTGCCAGCAACCAAGACAGGGGGCCCACCGGGGAGCTGTTTTTT
TRBJ2-5 few TRBV20-1 16 TRBD1 CSARTPSDRGQETQYF TGCAGTGCTAGAACCCCGTCGGACAGGGGCCAAGAGACCCAGTACTTC
TRBJ2-2 . TRBV7-2 18 TRBD1 CASSLSAGGAPDTGELFF TGTGCCAGCAGCTTATCGGCAGGGGGCGCCCCGGACACCGGGGAGCTGTTTTTT
TRBJ2-3 few TRBV6-5 16 TRBD2 CATIWTSGSPTDTQYF TGTGCCACCATTTGGACTAGCGGGAGCCCCACAGATACGCAGTATTTT
TRBJ1-5 . TRBV25-1 14 TRBD1 CAGSRTGSNQPQHF TGTGCCGGTTCCCGGACAGGGAGCAATCAGCCCCAGCATTTT
TRBJ2-2 . TRBV7-3 14 . CASSLQGYTRELFF TGTGCCAGCAGCTTACAGGGTTATACCAGGGAGCTGTTTTTT
TRBJ2-1 . TRBV15 16 TRBD2 CATSSGAGGSYNEQFF TGTGCCACCAGCAGCGGAGCGGGAGGTTCCTACAATGAGCAGTTCTTC
TRBJ1-5 . TRBV25-1 15 . CASSGEAESNQPQHF TGTGCCAGCAGCGGGGAGGCAGAGAGCAATCAGCCCCAGCATTTT
TRBJ2-7 . TRBV7-7 13 TRBD2 CASSPGLAGKQYF TGTGCCAGCAGCCCGGGACTAGCGGGAAAGCAGTACTTC
TRBJ2-1 few TRBV4-1 16 TRBD1 CASSLVGQGSYNEQFF TGCGCCAGCAGCCTCGTGGGACAGGGTTCCTACAATGAGCAGTTCTTC
TRBJ2-3 few TRBV20-1 19 . CSARVRASEQGGDADTQYF TGCAGTGCTAGAGTCCGGGCCTCCGAACAGGGAGGTGACGCAGATACGCAGTATTTT
TRBJ2-1 . TRBV7-7 14 TRBD1 CASSSGQGANEQFF TGTGCCAGCAGCTCCGGACAGGGGGCCAATGAGCAGTTCTTC
TRBJ2-2 . TRBV9 16 . CASSVDTILNTGELFF TGTGCCAGCAGCGTAGATACGATTTTGAACACCGGGGAGCTGTTTTTT
TRBJ1-1 few TRBV29-1 14 TRBD1 CSVDPTGVNTEAFF TGCAGCGTCGACCCGACAGGGGTGAACACTGAAGCTTTCTTT
TRBJ2-3 many TRBV10-1 14 . CASSESTGVDTQYF TGCGCCAGCAGTGAGTCGACGGGGGTCGATACGCAGTATTTT
TRBJ2-7 . TRBV29-1 12 TRBD2 CSVDLRAGGQYF TGCAGCGTTGATCTCCGAGCGGGGGGGCAGTACTTC
TRBJ2-1 . TRBV27 13 . CASSLSRVNEQFF TGTGCCAGCAGTTTATCGAGGGTAAATGAGCAGTTCTTC
TRBJ1-2 . TRBV5-1 12 . CASSLEPYGYTF TGCGCCAGCAGCTTGGAACCCTATGGCTACACCTTC
TRBJ2-2 . TRBV6-5 17 TRBD1 CASSYSADRVFTGELFF TGTGCCAGCAGTTACTCCGCGGACAGGGTATTTACCGGGGAGCTGTTTTTT
TRBJ2-7 . TRBV18 15 TRBD2 CASSPETSDLYEQYF TGTGCCAGCTCACCAGAAACTAGCGACCTCTACGAGCAGTACTTC
TRBJ2-6 few TRBV4-2 17 TRBD1 CASSQWTGGSGANVLTF TGTGCCAGCAGCCAGTGGACAGGGGGCTCTGGGGCCAACGTCCTGACTTTC
TRBJ1-6 few TRBV20-1 14 . CSATKSSYNSPLHF TGCAGTGCTACGAAGAGCTCCTATAATTCACCCCTCCACTTT
TRBJ1-2 few TRBV28 13 . CASSSRQTDGYTF TGTGCCAGCAGTTCCCGACAGACAGATGGCTACACCTTC
TRBJ1-2 few TRBV4-3 15 . CASSRSNGINYGYTF TGCGCCAGCAGTCGCAGTAACGGGATCAACTATGGCTACACCTTC
TRBJ2-1 once TRBV6-5 15 . CASSYSWGLYHEQFF TGTGCCAGCAGTTACAGCTGGGGGCTTTACCATGAGCAGTTCTTC
TRBJ2-2 many TRBV3-1 14 TRBD2 CASRRGLGTGELFF TGTGCCAGCAGACGAGGACTAGGCACCGGGGAGCTGTTTTTT
TRBJ2-3 once TRBV29-1 13 . CSVSGRSTDTQYF TGCAGCGTTTCCGGGAGAAGCACAGATACGCAGTATTTT
TRBJ2-5 few TRBV6-1 16 TRBD1 CASSSPRQGVWETQYF TGTGCCAGCAGTAGTCCTCGACAGGGGGTATGGGAGACCCAGTACTTC
TRBJ1-1 few TRBV18 16 TRBD1 CASSRNRGPLNTEAFF TGTGCCAGCTCACGAAACAGGGGCCCCCTGAACACTGAAGCTTTCTTT
TRBJ2-1 few TRBV24-1 17 TRBD2 CATSDFLTSGTLDEQFF TGTGCCACCAGTGATTTCCTGACTAGCGGGACGCTCGATGAGCAGTTCTTC
TRBJ1-5 few TRBV20-1 15 TRBD1 CSARDRSYSNQPQHF TGCAGTGCTCGGGACAGATCATATAGCAATCAGCCCCAGCATTTT
TRBJ2-1 . TRBV3-1 15 TRBD2 CASSQESGLAEEQFF TGTGCCAGCAGCCAAGAATCCGGACTAGCCGAGGAGCAGTTCTTC
TRBJ2-1 few TRBV19 18 TRBD1 CASRRDPRDRGRSNEQFF TGTGCCAGTAGAAGGGATCCCCGGGACAGGGGTAGAAGTAATGAGCAGTTCTTC
TRBJ2-7 few TRBV5-1 14 TRBD2 CASSLPSGNYEQYF TGCGCCAGCAGCTTGCCTAGCGGGAACTACGAGCAGTACTTC
TRBJ2-1 few TRBV27 14 . CASSIQALENEQFF TGTGCCAGCAGTATCCAAGCCCTAGAAAATGAGCAGTTCTTC
TRBJ2-1 . TRBV25-1 14 . CASSESNNYNEQFF TGTGCCAGCAGTGAAAGTAACAATTACAATGAGCAGTTCTTC
TRBJ1-5 many TRBV6-2/TRBV6-3 22 . CASSHISILRLSRENSNQPQHF TGTGCCAGCAGTCACATCTCCATCTTAAGACTCTCGAGAGAGAATAGCAATCAGCCCCAGCATTTT